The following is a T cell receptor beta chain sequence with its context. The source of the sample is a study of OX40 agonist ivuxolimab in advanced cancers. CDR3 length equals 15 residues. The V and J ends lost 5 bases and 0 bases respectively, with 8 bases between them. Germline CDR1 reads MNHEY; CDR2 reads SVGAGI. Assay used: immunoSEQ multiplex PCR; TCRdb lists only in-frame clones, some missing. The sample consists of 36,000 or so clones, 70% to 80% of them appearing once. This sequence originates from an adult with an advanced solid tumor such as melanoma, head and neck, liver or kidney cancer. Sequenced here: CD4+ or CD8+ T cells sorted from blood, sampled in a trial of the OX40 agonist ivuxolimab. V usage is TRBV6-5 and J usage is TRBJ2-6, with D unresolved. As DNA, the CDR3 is TGTGCCAGCAGTCCTGGGAACTCTGGGGCCAACGTCCTGACTTTC. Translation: CASSPGNSGANVLTF.